The TCR beta chain under discussion was sequenced for a study of T cell repertoires in cytomegalovirus infection (dated by TCRdb to between 2019 and 2020). Describing the broader study: Recently identified HLA-C-restricted CMV epitopes, whose presentation resists viral immunomodulation, were targeted by peptide stimulations together with well-studied HLA-B-restricted epitopes. Because public TCR beta signatures pointed to carriage of CMV infection together with the matching HLA type, the HLA type of each donor mattered for the analysis.

The paper as a whole reports these results and caveats: The ex vivo response was dominated by HLA-C-restricted CMV-specific TCR beta clonotypes, which also provided the single most frequent clonotype in two of eight donors. Carriers of CMV infection plus the relevant HLA type were discriminated by the cumulative frequency of public TCR beta family members in the study cohort and in an independent approximately 350-donor cohort.

This clonotype was counted a few times. The antigen this receptor binds is unknown. No qualities accompany the bases; no much larger clone lies one base away. The meaning of the sample's treatment or condition label: in vitro stimulation with specific CMV peptide epitopes to enrich CMV-specific T cells. TCRdb shows the sequencer as Illumina HiSeq 1500. TCRdb passed the public sequencing reads through fastp at Q25 and MiXCR, retaining productive beta sequences. CDR3 protein duplicates are merged, each entry listing the most common genes and DNA. This sample has 550,000 to 700,000 distinct CDR3 sequences in its table, and approximately 40% of those were observed once. The ten largest clonotypes hold roughly 50% of the sample. Reading from cysteine to phenylalanine, the CDR3 counts 15 amino acids. Just the 45-base CDR3 DNA is kept, in frame starting at base 1. CDR1 SGHVS and CDR2 FNYEAQ are derived from the germline V gene. Unmatched junction bases come to 8, with V trimmed by 4 bases and J by 2 bases.

The V and J segments used are TRBV7-6 and TRBJ2-7; TRBD1 fits 7 bases in the junction. Sequenced here: cultured PBMCs, sampled from culture after CMV antigen stimulation. This receptor was identified in a human donor in good health (CMV status not recorded). Some clones in this sample may be carry-over from other donors' samples. At the DNA level, the sequence is TGTGCCAGCAGCTATGGAGACAGGGCCACCTACGAGCAGTACTTC. Its translation reads: CASSYGDRATYEQYF.